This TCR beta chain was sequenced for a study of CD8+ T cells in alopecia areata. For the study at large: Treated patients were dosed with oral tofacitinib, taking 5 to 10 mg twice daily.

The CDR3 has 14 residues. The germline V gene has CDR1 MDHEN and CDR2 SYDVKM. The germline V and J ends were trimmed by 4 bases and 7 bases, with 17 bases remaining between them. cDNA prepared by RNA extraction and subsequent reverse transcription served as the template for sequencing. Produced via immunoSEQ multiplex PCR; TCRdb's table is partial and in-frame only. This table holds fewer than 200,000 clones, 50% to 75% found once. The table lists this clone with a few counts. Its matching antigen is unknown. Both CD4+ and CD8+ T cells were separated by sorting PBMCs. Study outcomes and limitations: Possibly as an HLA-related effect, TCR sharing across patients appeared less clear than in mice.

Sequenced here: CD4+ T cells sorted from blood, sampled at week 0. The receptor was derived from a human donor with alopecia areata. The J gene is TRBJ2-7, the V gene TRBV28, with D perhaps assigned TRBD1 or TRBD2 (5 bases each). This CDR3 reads CASSSGTQPQEQYF. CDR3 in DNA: TGTGCCAGCAGTTCGGGGACCCAGCCCCAAGAGCAGTACTTC.